A selection of T cell receptor beta chains follows, all from one sample in a study of T cells in Graves' hyperthyroidism and ophthalmopathy. TCRdb itself ran the multiplex PCR reads through MiXCR, one entry per CDR3 protein. The sample yields about 400,000 distinct CDR3 sequences, about 16% seen once. Sequencing was performed on blood. These receptors all come from a woman under 40 with Graves' hyperthyroidism. Each CDR3 is given with its conserved first and last residue. A D gene is named only where the DNA matches it firmly. Size is omitted from some rows. Given values are once, few, many or a class for expanded clones.

D,J,size,V,CDR3,DNA
TRBD2,TRBJ2-7,NA,TRBV7-8,CASSQDPGLVSYEQYF,TGTGCCAGCAGCCAAGACCCGGGACTAGTCTCCTACGAGCAGTACTTC
NA,TRBJ2-3,many,TRBV3-1,CASSHYHGRTASSTDTQYF,TGTGCCAGCAGCCACTATCATGGGAGGACAGCGTCTAGCACAGATACGCAGTATTTT
NA,TRBJ1-1,NA,TRBV29-1,CSVVPGDTEAFF,TGCAGCGTTGTGCCGGGGGACACTGAAGCTTTCTTT
TRBD1,TRBJ1-1,NA,TRBV20-1,CSARRQGARVAFF,TGCAGTGCTAGGCGGCAGGGGGCACGTGTGGCTTTCTTT
TRBD1,TRBJ2-7,many,TRBV2,CASSERTGPTYEQYF,TGTGCCAGCAGTGAACGGACAGGTCCGACCTACGAGCAGTACTTC
TRBD2,TRBJ2-3,NA,TRBV27,CASSSQGTSGYLSSTDTQYF,TGTGCCAGCAGTTCGCAAGGGACTAGCGGTTATTTATCTAGCACAGATACGCAGTATTTT
TRBD2,TRBJ2-1,few,TRBV28,CASSQGRGDEQFF,TGTGCCAGCAGCCAAGGTCGGGGGGATGAGCAGTTCTTC
NA,TRBJ2-7,NA,TRBV29-1,CSGEQEGSREQYF,TGCAGCGGCGAGCAGGAGGGCTCTCGCGAGCAGTACTTC
NA,TRBJ2-7,few,TRBV15,CATSSGDLEQYF,TGTGCCACCAGCAGTGGGGACTTAGAACAGTACTTC
NA,TRBJ2-5,NA,TRBV6-5,CASSYSDTGETQYF,TGTGCCAGCAGTTACTCGGATACGGGAGAGACCCAGTACTTC
NA,TRBJ1-6,NA,TRBV18,CASSEGIGDYNSPLHF,TGTGCCAGCTCGGAGGGGATAGGTGACTATAATTCACCCCTCCACTTT
NA,TRBJ1-1,few,TRBV20-1,CSASRQPLGAFF,TGCAGTGCTAGCAGACAGCCCCTCGGAGCTTTCTTT
TRBD1,TRBJ2-5,NA,TRBV29-1,CSVEGPLDRVKETQYF,TGCAGCGTTGAAGGGCCCCTCGACAGGGTGAAAGAGACCCAGTACTTC
TRBD1,TRBJ1-5,few,TRBV2,CASKRTGVNQPQHF,TGTGCCAGCAAAAGGACAGGGGTCAATCAGCCCCAGCATTTT
TRBD1,TRBJ1-1,many,TRBV3-1,CASSQGTGLMNTEAFF,TGTGCCAGCAGCCAAGGGACAGGGCTCATGAACACTGAAGCTTTCTTT
TRBD2,TRBJ2-3,few,TRBV20-1,CSLGGRATDTQYF,TGCAGTTTAGGCGGGAGGGCGACAGATACGCAGTATTTT
NA,TRBJ1-6,NA,TRBV19,CASSPRPGMRSNSPLHF,TGTGCCAGTAGTCCCCGGCCCGGAATGCGGAGTAATTCACCCCTCCACTTT
TRBD1,TRBJ1-5,many,TRBV29-1,CSVGVGQGGSNQPQHF,TGCAGCGTTGGGGTTGGACAGGGGGGGAGCAATCAGCCCCAGCATTTT
TRBD1,TRBJ2-2,NA,TRBV28,CASSVGGQNTGELFF,TGTGCCAGCAGTGTAGGGGGCCAAAACACCGGGGAGCTGTTTTTT
TRBD1,TRBJ2-5,NA,TRBV14,CASSQVFWDSSQETQYF,TGTGCCAGCAGCCAAGTTTTTTGGGACAGCAGCCAAGAGACCCAGTACTTC
NA,TRBJ1-3,NA,TRBV6-1,CASSWGVGNTIYF,TGTGCCAGCAGTTGGGGGGTGGGAAACACCATATATTTT
TRBD2,TRBJ2-3,NA,TRBV7-2,CASSLDRTSGGGYF,TGTGCCAGCAGCTTAGATCGGACTAGCGGGGGTGGGTATTTT
TRBD1,TRBJ2-7,NA,TRBV7-9,CASSPSVGQGPYEQYF,TGTGCCAGCAGCCCCTCTGTAGGACAGGGCCCCTACGAGCAGTACTTC
NA,TRBJ2-5,many,TRBV6-1,CASLLWETQYF,TGTGCCAGCCTCCTCTGGGAGACCCAGTACTTC
NA,TRBJ1-5,NA,TRBV5-1,CASSLGLGGSNQPQHF,TGCGCCAGCAGCTTGGGGTTGGGGGGAAGCAATCAGCCCCAGCATTTT
TRBD2,TRBJ2-1,NA,TRBV18,CASSPIAGDYNEQFF,TGTGCCAGCTCACCGATAGCGGGGGACTACAATGAGCAGTTCTTC
NA,TRBJ2-3,NA,TRBV9,CASSANTPGHDTQYF,TGTGCCAGCAGCGCTAACACCCCGGGCCACGATACGCAGTATTTT
NA,TRBJ1-4,many,TRBV18,CASSFTTNEKLFF,TGTGCCAGCTCCTTTACAACTAATGAAAAACTGTTTTTT
TRBD1,TRBJ2-2,many,TRBV3-1,CASSRSTGMSTGELFF,TGTGCCAGCAGCCGCTCGACAGGGATGAGCACCGGGGAGCTGTTTTTT